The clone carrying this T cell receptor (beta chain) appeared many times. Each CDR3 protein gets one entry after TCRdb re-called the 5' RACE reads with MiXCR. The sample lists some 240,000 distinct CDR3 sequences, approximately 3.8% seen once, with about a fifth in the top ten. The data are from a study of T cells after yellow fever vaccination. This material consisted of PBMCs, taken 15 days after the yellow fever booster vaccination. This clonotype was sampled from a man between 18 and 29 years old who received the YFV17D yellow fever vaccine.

DNA for the CDR3: TGCGCCAGCAGCTTATCAGGGTCCCCCAATGAGCAGTTCTTC. Its translation is CASSLSGSPNEQFF. The rearrangement uses TRBV5-1 and TRBJ2-1, with D tentatively TRBD1 (5 bases). The germline V gene has CDR1 SGHRS and CDR2 YFSETQ. The CDR3 length is 14 residues. V shed 2 bases and J shed 6 bases, with 12 bases lying between them.